The 10 T cell receptor beta chains below were found in one sample sequenced in a study of T-cell reconstitution after alpha-beta-depleted transplantation in children. Unique molecular identifiers were used to barcode this TCRbeta library. TCRdb independently ran MiXCR on the PCR reads; one entry per CDR3 protein. This repertoire shows more than 450,000 distinct CDR3 sequences, around 20% found once; its top ten account for 3% to 4%. Here the sequenced sample was PBMCs from the stem cell graft donor, taken from the stem cell graft. All receptors derive from a human donor who donated a stem cell graft to a child with acute lymphoblastic leukemia.

This clonotype has just a few counts. This chain links TRBV20-1 with TRBJ2-1, with 10 bases matching TRBD2. The CDR3 loop spans 14 amino acids. V trimming: 3 bases; J trimming: 9 bases; junction bases outside the gene matches: 8. Germline assignment: CDR1 DFQATT and CDR2 SNEGSKA (reference sequence). CDR3: CSARKLAGDGEQFF. The CDR3 nucleotides read TGCAGTGCTAGGAAGCTAGCGGGAGATGGTGAGCAGTTCTTC.

This clonotype has just one count. The chain joins TRBV20-1 to TRBJ1-1, with D possibly being TRBD1 (5 bases). The CDR3 spans 15 residues. V was cut by 6 bases and J by 1 base, with 18 bases left in between. Germline V lookup: CDR1 DFQATT, CDR2 SNEGSKA (reference sequence). The DNA for the CDR3 is TGCAGTGCCACGCCGATTAGGGGCTCGAACACTGAAGCTTTCTTT. Amino acids: CSATPIRGSNTEAFF.

The V gene is TRBV7-9, the J gene TRBJ1-1; no firm D call. This CDR3 spans 13 amino acids. Germline assignment: CDR1 SEHNR and CDR2 FQNEAQ (reference sequence). Trimming stripped 3 bases from V and 4 bases from J, with 9 bases between. CDR3 DNA sequence: TGTGCCAGCAGCTTCATAGGGCTCACTGAAGCTTTCTTT. Amino acid sequence: CASSFIGLTEAFF.

A few counts support this clonotype. The gene calls are TRBV20-1 and TRBJ2-3; 12 bases agree with TRBD2. The CDR3 has 12 amino acids. Germline values: CDR1 DFQATT, CDR2 SNEGSKA (reference sequence). Here the CDR3 reads CRTSGRGDTQYF. As DNA, the CDR3 is TGCAGGACTAGCGGGAGAGGAGATACGCAGTATTTT.

In this sample, this clonotype turned up a few times. The V gene is TRBV20-1, the J gene TRBJ2-1; D gene ambiguous. This CDR3 contains 14 residues. Germline V gives CDR1 DFQATT, CDR2 SNEGSKA (reference sequence). V lost 6 bases and J lost 0, with 12 bases in between. CDR3 sequence: CSAPTRSSYNEQFF. CDR3 in DNA: TGCAGTGCCCCGACTCGAAGCTCCTACAATGAGCAGTTCTTC.

The sample holds a few counts of this clonotype. The V and J genes are TRBV24-1 and TRBJ1-1, with a tentative D call TRBD1 (6 bases). The CDR3 covers 12 residues. V gave up 7 bases and J gave up 1 base, with 6 bases separating them. The germline gives CDR1 KGHDR, CDR2 SFDVKD. CDR3: CATRGQNTEAFF. CDR3 coding DNA: TGTGCCACCAGGGGACAGAACACTGAAGCTTTCTTT.

This clonotype has a handful of counts. The chain has TRBV2 and TRBJ2-1; possibly TRBD1 for D (5 bases). Trimming stripped 3 bases from V and 0 bases from J, with 12 bases between. The CDR3 has 16 residues. Germline lookup yields CDR1 SNHLY and CDR2 FYNNEI. The CDR3 nucleotides read TGTGCCAGCAGTGATCCTACAGGCAGCTCCTACAATGAGCAGTTCTTC. Its protein product is CASSDPTGSSYNEQFF.

This clonotype was recorded a few times. The chain has TRBV4-1 and TRBJ2-7, with D perhaps TRBD1 (7 bases). V was trimmed by 0 bases and J by 4 bases, leaving 16 bases between them. This CDR3 spans 16 amino acids. Germline lookup yields CDR1 MGHRA and CDR2 YSYEKL. CDR3 amino acids: CASSQDRGAGRYEQYF. For the CDR3, the DNA is TGCGCCAGCAGCCAAGACAGGGGGGCAGGGAGGTACGAGCAGTACTTC.

V usage is TRBV3-1 and J usage is TRBJ2-7; D gene ambiguous. The V end lost 0 bases, the J end lost 5 bases, and 11 bases lay between the germline ends. Germline CDR1 reads LGHDT; CDR2 reads YNNKEL (reference sequence). This CDR3 is 14 amino acids long. This chain's CDR3 is CASSQDRSRDEQYF. The CDR3 DNA is TGTGCCAGCAGCCAAGATCGAAGTAGGGACGAGCAGTACTTC.

The chain combines TRBV7-8 with TRBJ2-3; TRBD2 matches 7 bases. CDR1 is SGHVS, CDR2 FQNEAQ, per germline. V shed 7 bases, J shed 4 bases, and the junction held 17 bases outside the gene matches. The CDR3 consists of 17 residues. CDR3 sequence reads: CASMPSSYGTTSDTQYF. Here the CDR3 DNA reads TGTGCCAGCATGCCCTCTTCATACGGGACTACCTCAGATACGCAGTATTTT.